The present T cell receptor beta chain was sequenced within a study of vaccination and CD4 T cells after COVID-19. Study-level points and caveats: Median counts of SARS-CoV-2-reactive clonotypes increased from about 20 to 38; this difference was not significant. This study had few convalescent patients and no early post-infection samples.

Treatment of the sample: roughly ten-day PBMC culture with coronavirus spike peptide pools or control peptides (ViraFEST assay). With the Oncomine TCR Beta short-read assay, DNA from cultured CD4+ T cells was sequenced. TCRdb re-analysed the PCR reads in MiXCR, keeping a single row per CDR3 protein. The data contain roughly 18,000 distinct CDR3 sequences, around two thirds of them singletons. A note on this clonotype: Its antigen is still unknown.

The V gene end was trimmed by 0 bases and the J gene end by 1 base; junction bases not matched to a gene: 4. The CDR3 has 15 amino acids. Germline loops: CDR1 DFQATT, CDR2 SNEGSKA (reference sequence). This clonotype was obtained from a human donor who had recovered from COVID-19. The chain combines TRBV20-1 with TRBJ2-3; 7 bases align to TRBD2. The sequencing input was CD4+ T cells from blood, cultured in vitro. The CDR3 region is CSARDPLAGTDTQYF. Here the CDR3 DNA reads TGCAGTGCTAGAGATCCCCTAGCGGGCACAGATACGCAGTATTTT.